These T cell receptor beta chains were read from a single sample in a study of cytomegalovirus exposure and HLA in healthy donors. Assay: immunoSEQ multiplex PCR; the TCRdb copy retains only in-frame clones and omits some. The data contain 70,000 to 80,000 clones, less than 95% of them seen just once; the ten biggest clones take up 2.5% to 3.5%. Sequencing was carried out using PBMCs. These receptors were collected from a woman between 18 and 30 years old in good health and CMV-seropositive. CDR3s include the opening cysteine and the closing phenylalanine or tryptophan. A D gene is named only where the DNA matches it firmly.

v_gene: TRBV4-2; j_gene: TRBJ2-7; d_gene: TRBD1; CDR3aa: CASSQGQAADPYEQYF
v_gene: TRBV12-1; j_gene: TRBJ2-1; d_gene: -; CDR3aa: CASSPPSLAASGNEQFF
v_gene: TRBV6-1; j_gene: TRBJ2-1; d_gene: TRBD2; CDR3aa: CASSRLAYNEQFF
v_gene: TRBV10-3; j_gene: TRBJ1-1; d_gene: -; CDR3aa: CAISESGGGTEAFF
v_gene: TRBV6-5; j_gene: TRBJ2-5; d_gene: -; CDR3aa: CASSKDREGSETQYF
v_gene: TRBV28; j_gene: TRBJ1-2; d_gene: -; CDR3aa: CASSSPHGDSRYTF
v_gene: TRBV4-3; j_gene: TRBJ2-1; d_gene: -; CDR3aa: CASSLTGYRDYNEQFF
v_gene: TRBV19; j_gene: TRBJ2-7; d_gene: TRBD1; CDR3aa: CASSRTPGTGGHEQYF
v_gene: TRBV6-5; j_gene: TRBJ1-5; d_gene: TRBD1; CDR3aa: CASTTGGQPQHF
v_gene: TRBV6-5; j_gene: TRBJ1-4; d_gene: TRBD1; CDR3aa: CASSSDRDEKLFF
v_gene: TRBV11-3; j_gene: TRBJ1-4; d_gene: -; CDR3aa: CASSPPGGEKLFF
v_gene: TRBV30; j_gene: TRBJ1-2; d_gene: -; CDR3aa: CAWSVRAETSYGYTF
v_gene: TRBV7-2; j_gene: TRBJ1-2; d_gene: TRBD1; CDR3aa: CASSFEGAGGYTF